The clone carrying this T cell receptor (beta chain) was seen once. The antigen is unknown. These data are taken from a study of blood T cells in healthy people across ages. Study-wide findings and caveats: Not knowing donor CMV status may have confounded expanded clonotype changes.

Samples had at least 6.5 million PBMCs isolated from them. V was pared by 2 bases and J by 5 bases, with 16 bases of the junction left unmatched. The CDR3 runs to 18 residues. Per germline, CDR1 MNHEY and CDR2 SVGEGT. Next came a second PCR, run for about 7 to 12 cycles, which used a sample-barcoded 5' primer along with a J-beta primer mix. Each cDNA was tagged by a template-switch adaptor containing 12 random nucleotides. TCRdb processed the 5' RACE reads anew with MiXCR; each CDR3 protein has one entry. The sample contains approximately 350,000 distinct CDR3 sequences, 52% of which appear only once.

The chain links TRBV6-2 or TRBV6-3 to TRBJ2-5, with 8 bases aligning to TRBD2. What was sequenced was blood. The TCR sequence derives from a man in his 60s in good health. CDR3 DNA sequence: TGTGCCAGCAGTTACCCCGAAGTAGCGGGGTACGAGCAGGAGACCCAGTACTTC. This sequence encodes CASSYPEVAGYEQETQYF.